The 28 T cell receptor beta chains below were found in one sample sequenced in a study of T cells in Graves' hyperthyroidism and ophthalmopathy. TCR beta CDR3 regions were amplified from RNA transcripts. Primed by the HTBI set, a first-round RT-PCR was run on the TCR CDR3. TCRdb independently ran MiXCR on the multiplex PCR reads; one entry per CDR3 protein. The data contain over 250,000 distinct CDR3 sequences, about an eighth of them singletons. Sequencing was performed on blood. Receptors originate from a woman in her 40s with Graves' ophthalmopathy.

This clonotype was counted only a few times. The genes are TRBV5-6 and TRBJ2-1; the D is unclear. V lost 2 bases and J 7 bases, leaving 7 bases between the germline ends. CDR3 length: 12 amino acids. The germline V gene has CDR1 SGHDT and CDR2 YYEEEE. CDR3 in amino acids: CASSFPGNEQFF. In DNA form, the CDR3 reads TGTGCCAGCAGCTTTCCGGGTAATGAGCAGTTCTTC.

The CDR3, as DNA: TGTGCCAGCAGCCCCCAGGGCTCCGTTAATGAAAAACTGTTTTTT. Translation: CASSPQGSVNEKLFF. This chain connects TRBV7-9 to TRBJ1-4; possibly TRBD1 for D (5 bases). In germline, CDR1 is SEHNR, CDR2 FQNEAQ (reference sequence). Trimming removed 5 bases at V and 4 bases at J, with 14 bases between. The CDR3 contains 15 residues.

V gene TRBV20-1 combines with J gene TRBJ2-7; 9 nucleotides line up with TRBD2. The CDR3 extends over 15 amino acids. The junction had 14 bases not matched to a gene; V was cut back by 6 bases and J by 5 bases. Germline V gene data show CDR1 as DFQATT and CDR2 as SNEGSKA (reference sequence). CDR3 DNA: TGCAGTGCCCCAAAGTCCCTAGCGGGAAGCCACGAGCAGTACTTC. The encoded protein is CSAPKSLAGSHEQYF.

This clonotype was counted at least ten times. J is TRBJ2-1 and V is TRBV5-1; D remains ambiguous. The CDR3 is 15 amino acids. V lost 0 bases, J lost 0 bases, and 7 bases lay in between. Per the germline V gene, CDR1 is SGHRS and CDR2 is YFSETQ. For the CDR3, the DNA is TGCGCCAGCAGCTTGGAAACGGGCTCCTACAATGAGCAGTTCTTC. It translates to CASSLETGSYNEQFF.

The sample holds a few counts of this clonotype. CDR3 sequence: CASSKTNGYEQYF. The CDR3 coding sequence is TGTGCCAGCAGCAAGACAAATGGCTACGAGCAGTACTTC. The chain has TRBV6-1 and TRBJ2-7; D not resolved. Trimming pared 6 bases from V and 3 bases from J, leaving 12 bases between. CDR1 is MNHNS, CDR2 SASEGT, per germline. The CDR3 covers 13 residues.

This clonotype showed up many times. The chain couples TRBV7-8 to TRBJ1-1; unclear D gene. This CDR3 is 14 amino acids long. In germline, CDR1 is SGHVS, CDR2 FQNEAQ. The V end was cut by 2 bases, the J end by 4 bases, with 11 bases between. CDR3 amino acids: CASSLTGFFTEAFF. CDR3 sequence (DNA): TGTGCCAGCAGCTTAACGGGATTTTTCACTGAAGCTTTCTTT. Variable domain in full (rest from reference TRBV7-8 and TRBJ1-1): GAGVSQSPRYKVAKRGQDVALRCDPISGHVSLFWYQQALGQGPEFLTYFQNEAQLDKSGLPSDRFFAERPEGSVSTLKIQRTQQEDSAVYLCASSLTGFFTEAFFGQGTRLTVV.

This clonotype has a count of ten or more. This chain uses TRBV11-3 with TRBJ2-3; 10 bases fit TRBD2. Trimming took 5 bases from V and 5 from J; bases not matched to a gene: 10. This CDR3 is 16 amino acids long. In germline, CDR1 is SGHNT, CDR2 YENEEA. This CDR3 reads CASSLLLAGEGDTQYF. The CDR3 nucleotides are TGTGCCAGCAGCCTCCTCCTAGCGGGGGAGGGAGATACGCAGTATTTT.

A few counts support this clonotype. The J gene is TRBJ2-2, the V gene TRBV27; TRBD2 might be the D (6 bases). Per germline, CDR1 MNHEY and CDR2 SMNVEV (reference sequence). Trimming left V 8 bases short and J 5 bases short, with 18 bases between. CDR3 length: 15 residues. CDR3 DNA: TGTGCCAGCTCCTGGAGGGAGAGTTATACCGGGGAGCTGTTTTTT. It translates to CASSWRESYTGELFF.

The genes are TRBV10-3 and TRBJ2-7; no clear D gene. V was pared by 0 bases and J by 0 bases, with 6 bases between. This CDR3 contains 14 residues. Per germline, CDR1 ENHRY and CDR2 SYGVKD. The CDR3 DNA follows: TGTGCCATCAGTGAGTCTGGTCTCTCCTACGAGCAGTACTTC. This encodes CAISESGLSYEQYF.

As regards this clonotype: A read error is likely, as this CDR3 ends without the conserved phenylalanine or tryptophan. This chain links TRBV6-1 with TRBJ2-7; TRBD1 is a possible D gene (6 bases). Trimming removed 7 bases at V and 4 bases at J, with 17 bases between. The CDR3 has 14 residues. Germline assignment: CDR1 MNHNS and CDR2 SASEGT. Here the CDR3 reads CASNIRDNRYEQYL. The CDR3, as DNA: TGTGCCAGCAATATCCGGGACAACCGTTACGAGCAGTACCTC.

The rearrangement uses TRBV5-1 and TRBJ1-1; a weak D match, TRBD1 (6 bases). This CDR3 is 12 amino acids long. V lost 3 bases, J lost 8 bases, and 11 bases lay in between. Germline assignment: CDR1 SGHRS and CDR2 YFSETQ. CDR3 sequence reads: CASSSSDREAFF. The CDR3 DNA follows: TGCGCCAGCAGCTCCTCGGACAGAGAAGCTTTCTTT.

This clonotype was recorded at least ten times. A junction boundary mismatches the germline segment, possibly from a read error. V is TRBV27 and J is TRBJ1-2; TRBD1 matches 8 bases. Germline V gives CDR1 MNHEY, CDR2 SMNVEV (reference sequence). This CDR3 comprises 17 residues. The CDR3 region has the DNA TGTGCCAGCAGTTTTAATCCCTCAGGACAGGGTAACGATGGCTACACCTTC. It codes for CASSFNPSGQGNDGYTF.

The chain recombines TRBV20-1 with TRBJ2-1, with D hard to call. The CDR3 is made up of 13 amino acids. The germline CDR1 and CDR2 sequences are DFQATT and SNEGSKA (reference sequence). Trimming shortened V by 2 bases and J by 5 bases, and 10 bases separated the two germline ends. The DNA of the CDR3 is TGCAGTGCTAGATTTGGACGGAACAATGAGCAGTTCTTC. Translating gives CSARFGRNNEQFF.

This clonotype was detected only a few times. V usage is TRBV6-5 and J usage is TRBJ1-6, with D unresolved. Looked up from germline, CDR1 is MNHEY and CDR2 is SVGAGI. V was shortened by 8 bases and J by 5 bases, with 10 bases between the two germline ends. CDR3 size: 13 residues. The DNA for the CDR3 is TGTGCCAGCCGTTGGGGAAATAATTCACCCCTCCACTTT. It yields the protein CASRWGNNSPLHF.

The chain recombines TRBV9 with TRBJ2-3; TRBD1 agrees at 8 bases. V was pared by 0 bases and J by 1 base, with 4 bases of the junction left unmatched. The CDR3 runs to 16 residues. Germline V gene lookup returns CDR1 SGDLS and CDR2 YYNGEE. The CDR3 region has the DNA TGTGCCAGCAGCGTAGCAGGGGGCGCGGGCACAGATACGCAGTATTTT. It specifies CASSVAGGAGTDTQYF. Complete variable domain (other parts from reference TRBV9 and TRBJ2-3): DSGVTQTPKHLITATGQRVTLRCSPRSGDLSVYWYQQSLDQGLQFLIQYYNGEERAKGNILERFSAQQFPDLHSELNLSSLELGDSALYFCASSVAGGAGTDTQYFGPGTRLTVL.

Many counts were recorded for this clonotype. The chain is built from TRBV6-5 and TRBJ1-1; TRBD1 agrees at 9 bases. Germline trimming cut 2 bases from V and 7 bases from J; bases unmatched to any gene: 17. Germline V gene sequence: CDR1 MNHEY, CDR2 SVGAGI. The CDR3 contains 18 residues. CDR3 nucleotides: TGTGCCAGCAGTTACGCGGGACAGGGTCTATCGGAGGACCTTGAAGCTTTCTTT. Its translation: CASSYAGQGLSEDLEAFF.

This rearrangement joins TRBV6-2 or TRBV6-3 to TRBJ2-1; the D gene could be TRBD1 or TRBD2 (5 bases each). Germline V lookup: CDR1 MNHEY, CDR2 SVGEGT. V was cut by 0 bases and J by 5 bases, with 14 bases left in between. This CDR3 is 16 amino acids long. The DNA of the CDR3 is TGTGCCAGCAGTTACTCGGGGACCCGATCCCACAATGAGCAGTTCTTC. This translates into CASSYSGTRSHNEQFF.

This clonotype was observed once. A single base separates this from a much larger clone, so it may be a read error. The chain recombines TRBV20-1 with TRBJ2-3, with D maybe TRBD2 (5 bases). CDR3 length: 13 amino acids. Looked up from germline, CDR1 is DFQATT and CDR2 is SNEGSKA (reference sequence). CDR3 amino acids: CSARRASTDAQYF. The CDR3 nucleotides are TGCAGTGCTAGGCGGGCTAGCACAGATGCGCAGTATTTT.

This clonotype has at least ten counts. V is TRBV20-1 and J is TRBJ1-2; maybe TRBD1 (5 bases). Germline assignment: CDR1 DFQATT and CDR2 SNEGSKA (reference sequence). The length of the CDR3 is 12 residues. The V end lost 7 bases, the J end lost 3 bases, and 12 bases lay between the germline ends. CDR3 sequence (DNA): TGCAGTGTTTTAAAGACAGACTATGGCTACACCTTC. It encodes CSVLKTDYGYTF.

This clonotype showed up just a few times. The gene calls are TRBV27 and TRBJ1-6; D is ambiguous. This CDR3 spans 16 amino acids. Looked up from germline, CDR1 is MNHEY and CDR2 is SMNVEV (reference sequence). The V end was cut by 0 bases, the J end by 4 bases, with 10 bases between. CDR3 nucleotide sequence: TGTGCCAGCAGTTTATCGCAGACGGTGTATAATTCACCCCTCCACTTT. This gives the protein CASSLSQTVYNSPLHF.

The rearrangement links TRBV2 to TRBJ1-6; D call uncertain. Trimming removed 3 bases at V and 0 bases at J, with 6 bases between. The germline gives CDR1 SNHLY, CDR2 FYNNEI. CDR3 length: 15 amino acids. CDR3 amino acids: CASSEASSYNSPLHF. The CDR3 region has the DNA TGTGCCAGCAGTGAGGCGAGCTCCTATAATTCACCCCTCCACTTT.

This clonotype was observed many times. The rearrangement uses TRBV7-2 and TRBJ2-2; a weak D match, TRBD1 (6 bases). The CDR3 length is 14 residues. Trimming stripped 6 bases from V and 4 bases from J, with 12 bases between. Germline V gene sequence: CDR1 SGHTA, CDR2 FQGNSA. The CDR3 is CASSIGGGTGELFF. In DNA, the CDR3 is TGTGCCAGCAGTATTGGGGGCGGCACCGGGGAGCTGTTTTTT.

In this sample, this clonotype turned up a few times. The chain joins TRBV6-1 to TRBJ1-6; the D gene is possibly TRBD1 (5 bases). There are 17 residues in the CDR3. Germline assignment: CDR1 MNHNS and CDR2 SASEGT. The ends were cut back, 10 bases at V and 11 bases at J, with 30 bases in the middle. The CDR3 reads CATENPRTVKGLTPLHF. Written as DNA, the CDR3 is TGTGCCACTGAAAACCCCCGGACTGTGAAGGGGCTGACACCCCTCCACTTT.

This clonotype was seen more than once but under ten times. The chain has TRBV25-1 and TRBJ2-1; D might be TRBD2 (6 bases). CDR1 and CDR2 from the germline V gene are MGHDK and SYGVNS. Trimming shortened V by 4 bases and J by 7 bases, and 17 bases separated the two germline ends. This CDR3 contains 15 residues. CDR3 sequence reads: CASSGGLPLGNEQFF. For the CDR3, the DNA is TGTGCCAGCAGTGGAGGACTACCATTAGGGAATGAGCAGTTCTTC. Complete variable domain (other parts from reference TRBV25-1 and TRBJ2-1): EADIYQTPRYLVIGTGKKITLECSQTMGHDKMYWYQQDPGMELHLIHYSYGVNSTEKGDLSSESTVSRIRTEHFPLTLESARPSHTSQYLCASSGGLPLGNEQFFGPGTRLTVL.

In its sample, this clonotype was seen many times. Written as DNA, the CDR3 is TGTGCCAGCAGTTTCTCAGTCAGCGACTCAGGGGCGATAGGAAGCTCCTACGAGCAGTACTTC. Protein product: CASSFSVSDSGAIGSSYEQYF. This rearrangement joins TRBV28 to TRBJ2-7; perhaps TRBD1 as D (6 bases). Germline V lookup: CDR1 MDHEN, CDR2 SYDVKM. V lost 3 bases and J 0 bases, leaving 30 bases between the germline ends. The CDR3 length is 21 residues.

There are many counts of this clonotype. V and J are TRBV2 and TRBJ2-2; D is tentatively TRBD1 or TRBD2 (5 bases each). Per germline, CDR1 SNHLY and CDR2 FYNNEI. Between the trimmed V and J ends, which lost 8 bases and 2 bases, there was a span of 12 bases. The CDR3 contains 14 residues. CDR3 in amino acids: CASRGVRNTGELFF. The CDR3 nucleotides read TGTGCCAGCCGAGGGGTTCGTAACACCGGGGAGCTGTTTTTT. The variable domain in full, completed from reference TRBV2 and TRBJ2-2, reads EPEVTQTPSHQVTQMGQEVILRCVPISNHLYFYWYRQILGQKVEFLVSFYNNEISEKSEIFDDQFSVERPDGSNFTLKIRSTKLEDSAMYFCASRGVRNTGELFFGEGSRLTVL.

This clonotype has at least ten counts. This sequence joins TRBV6-1 and TRBJ2-3, with D possibly being TRBD1 (5 bases). From germline, CDR1 is MNHNS and CDR2 SASEGT. The V end lost 4 bases, the J end lost 2 bases, and 16 bases lay between the germline ends. The CDR3 totals 16 residues. The CDR3 spells CASSAPSGSVTDTQYF. The CDR3 DNA reads TGTGCCAGCAGTGCCCCATCAGGGTCAGTCACAGATACGCAGTATTTT.

This clonotype turned up a few times. The chain joins TRBV5-6 to TRBJ2-1; 9 bases map to TRBD1. V was pared by 6 bases and J by 7 bases, with 11 bases of the junction left unmatched. The CDR3 is made up of 15 amino acids. Germline V gene sequence: CDR1 SGHDT, CDR2 YYEEEE. For the CDR3, the DNA is TGTGCCAGCACCGAACCCGACAGGGGGTCAAATGAGCAGTTCTTC. It specifies CASTEPDRGSNEQFF.